Sequencing of this TCR beta chain was carried out in a study of T-cell reconstitution after alpha-beta-depleted transplantation in children. Preparation of the TCRbeta library was carried out with unique molecular identifiers. TCRdb processed the PCR reads anew with MiXCR; each CDR3 protein has one entry. The sample has about 100,000 distinct CDR3 sequences, 6% to 9% seen once; the top ten hold around 15%. This CDR3 is 13 amino acids long. V lost 3 bases and J lost 7; bases outside the gene matches: 2. Germline CDR1 reads SGHAT; CDR2 reads FQNNGV. Sequenced here: PBMCs, sampled before TCRalphabeta/CD19-depleted stem cell transplant. The receptor comes from a boy between 2 and 15 years old with acute lymphoblastic leukemia, due to receive a stem cell transplant. The chain joins TRBV11-2 to TRBJ1-4; TRBD1 matches 7 bases. The chain's CDR3 is CASSFTGVEKLFF. The CDR3 DNA reads TGTGCCAGCAGCTTTACAGGGGTTGAAAAACTGTTTTTT.